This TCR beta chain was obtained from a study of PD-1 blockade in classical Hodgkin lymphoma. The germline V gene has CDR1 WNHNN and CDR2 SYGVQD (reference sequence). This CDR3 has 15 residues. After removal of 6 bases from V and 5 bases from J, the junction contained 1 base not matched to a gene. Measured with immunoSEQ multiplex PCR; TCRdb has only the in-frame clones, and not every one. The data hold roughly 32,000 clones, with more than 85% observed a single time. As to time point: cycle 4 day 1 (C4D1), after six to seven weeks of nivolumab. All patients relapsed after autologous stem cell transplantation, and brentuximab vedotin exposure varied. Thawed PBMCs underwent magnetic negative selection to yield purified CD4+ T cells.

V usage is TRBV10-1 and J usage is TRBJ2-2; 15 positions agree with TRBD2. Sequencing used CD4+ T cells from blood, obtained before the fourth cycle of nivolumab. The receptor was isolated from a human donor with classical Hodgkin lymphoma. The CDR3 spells CASRGLAGGTGELFF. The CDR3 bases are TGCGCCAGCAGGGGACTAGCGGGAGGAACCGGGGAGCTGTTTTTT.